This record looks at one T cell receptor (beta chain) sequence and its context. Germline is not matched at one junction end, which may reflect a read error. These data originate in a study of OX40 agonist ivuxolimab in advanced cancers. The CDR3 is 17 amino acids. From germline, CDR1 is SGDLS and CDR2 YYNGEE. Data came from immunoSEQ multiplex PCR; TCRdb stores just in-frame clones and leaves some out. The sample lists tens of thousands of clones, about 85% seen once, with 4% in the top ten. The sequencing here drew on CD4+ or CD8+ T cells sorted from blood, taken in a trial of the OX40 agonist ivuxolimab. This receptor was obtained from an adult with an advanced solid tumor such as melanoma, head and neck, liver or kidney cancer. V is TRBV9 and J is TRBJ2-7, with 9 bases aligning to TRBD2. DNA of the CDR3: TGTACCAGCAGCGACGAACCGGGACTAGCTGGTCCTTACGAGCAGTACTTC. Translated: CTSSDEPGLAGPYEQYF.